This TCR beta chain was recovered during a study of blood T cell repertoires in COVID-19. Study at large: Some COVID-19 samples were acute and others convalescent; all came from the United States, Italy and Spain. T cells, B-cell-depleted T cells, or PBMCs supplied cDNA or gDNA.

CDR1 and CDR2 (germline): SGHNT, YYREEE (reference sequence). CDR3 length: 16 amino acids. Deletions cut 1 base from V and 2 bases from J, with 15 bases between. In the study's own analysis: Amplification of reference gene primers provided the estimated nucleated cell counts. Sequenced by immunoSEQ multiplex PCR; TCRdb stores in-frame clones only, minus some. V, J and clone size reflect that table, while D and trimming were determined from the DNA. The sample lists tens of thousands of clones, 88% occurring once. Sequencing input: peripheral blood. The chain recombines TRBV5-4 with TRBJ1-2, with a tentative D call TRBD1 (5 bases). This sequence was found in a woman between 65 and 79 years old with active COVID-19. The CDR3 spells CASSLRSGGSNYGYTF. CDR3 coding DNA: TGTGCCAGCAGCTTGAGGTCGGGGGGTTCAAACTATGGCTACACCTTC.